This T cell receptor beta chain is from a study of T cell responses to AZD1222 COVID-19 vaccine. Study-level findings and limits: Increased Spike-specific TCR breadth and depth were observed after two AZD1222 doses.

A remark on this clone: Its antigen is unidentified.

The CDR3 consists of 12 residues. Looked up from germline, CDR1 is LGHNT and CDR2 is FRNRAP. V lost 6 bases and J 8 bases, leaving 13 bases between the germline ends. The repertoire was sequenced with immunoSEQ multiplex PCR; TCRdb's copy has only in-frame clones and lacks some. The table has about 130,000 clones, about nine tenths seen once. This chain connects TRBV12-5 to TRBJ1-1, with D hard to call. The sequences come from peripheral blood, collected on day 0 of AZD1222 vaccination. This receptor was obtained from an adult in good health. The CDR3, as DNA: TGTGCTAGTGGGGGTAGGTCAGAAGAAGCTTTCTTT. Translating it yields CASGGRSEEAFF.